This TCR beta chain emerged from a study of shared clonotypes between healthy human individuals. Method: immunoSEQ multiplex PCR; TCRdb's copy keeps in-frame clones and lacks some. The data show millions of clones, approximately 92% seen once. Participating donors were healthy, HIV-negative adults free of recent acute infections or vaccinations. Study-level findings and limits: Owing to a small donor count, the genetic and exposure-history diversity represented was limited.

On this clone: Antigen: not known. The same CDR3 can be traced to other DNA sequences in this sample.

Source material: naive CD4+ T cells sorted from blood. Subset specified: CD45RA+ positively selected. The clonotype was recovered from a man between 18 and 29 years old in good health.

CDR3 sequence: CASSQGTGPSSYEQYF. CDR3 nucleotides: TGCGCCAGCAGCCAGGGAACAGGGCCTTCTTCCTACGAGCAGTACTTC. The chain employs TRBV4-3 and TRBJ2-7, with D perhaps TRBD1 (6 bases). Trimming stripped 3 bases from V and 1 base from J, with 16 bases between. Germline V CDR1 and CDR2: LGHNA, YSLEER. The CDR3 is 16 residues long.